The table lists the clone carrying this T cell receptor beta chain with a few counts. What it recognizes is unknown. Germline V gene data show CDR1 as SGHTS and CDR2 as YDEGEE. This CDR3 is 16 amino acids long. The V and J ends lost 4 bases and 5 bases, in that order; junction bases with no gene match: 10. Those who donated, Caucasian adults without exception, all lived in Nashville, Tennessee. The data were taken from a study of shared clonotypes between healthy human individuals. Regarding the study as a whole: Memory subsets had estimated richness that was generally smaller than that of naive subsets.

Sequenced by immunoSEQ multiplex PCR; TCRdb stores in-frame clones only, minus some. Of about 1 million clones listed, roughly 75% were seen once; the top ten hold approximately 1.5%. Sequencing used memory CD4+ T cells sorted from blood. Subset here: CD45RA-negative fraction. The chain joins TRBV5-8 to TRBJ2-2, with 8 bases aligning to TRBD1. This sequence originates from a man younger than 35 in good health. CDR3 in amino acids: CASSPRGTGGTGELFF. The CDR3 DNA reads as TGTGCCAGCAGCCCCCGGGGGACAGGTGGTACCGGGGAGCTGTTTTTT.